This T cell receptor (beta chain) was recovered during a study of blood T cell repertoires in COVID-19. For the study at large: The United States, Italy and Spain provided the acute and convalescent COVID-19 samples. From T cells, B-cell-depleted T cells, or PBMCs came the material, which was cDNA or gDNA.

The count of this clone is one. The CDR3 totals 15 residues. CDR1 is SGHRS and CDR2 is YFSETQ in the germline V gene. The V and J ends lost 4 bases and 7 bases, in that order; junction bases with no gene match: 7. Authors' data handling: Estimation of nucleated cell counts relied on the amplification of reference gene primers. TCRdb keeps only in-frame clones here, not all; method: immunoSEQ multiplex PCR. V and J calls and clone size follow that table, whereas D and trimming were derived from the DNA. This table has some 180,000 clones, approximately 87% appearing once. The chain is built from TRBV5-1 and TRBJ1-4, with TRBD1 matching over 10 bases. Sequenced: peripheral blood. The sequence came from a man between 65 and 85 years old with active or convalescent COVID-19. The CDR3 is CASSPGGTGVEKLFF. CDR3 sequence (DNA): TGCGCCAGCAGCCCCGGCGGGACAGGGGTTGAAAAACTGTTTTTT.